The 22 T cell receptor beta chains presented below share a single source sample, sequenced in a study of glioma-infiltrating T cells after dendritic cell vaccination. This table comes from immunoSEQ multiplex PCR, and its TCRdb copy is limited to in-frame clones, with some not included. This table has tens of thousands of clones, 82% appearing once. The sequencing here drew on blood, taken before dendritic cell vaccination. The receptors were gathered from a human donor with glioblastoma.

This rearrangement joins TRBV6-6 to TRBJ1-2, with 7 bases that match TRBD1. The CDR3 extends over 15 amino acids. Germline CDR1 reads MNHNY; CDR2 reads SVGAGI (reference sequence). The V and J ends lost 6 bases and 3 bases, in that order; junction bases with no gene match: 10. CDR3 nucleotide sequence: TGTGCCAGCAGAGACGGAGCAGGGACAGACTATGGCTACACCTTC. This sequence encodes CASRDGAGTDYGYTF.

The rearrangement joins TRBV9 to TRBJ1-6; 10 nucleotides match TRBD1. There are 24 residues in the CDR3. V was pared by 1 base and J by 2 bases, with 24 bases of the junction left unmatched. Germline values: CDR1 SGDLS, CDR2 YYNGEE. The CDR3 spells CASSVSGTGDDRRLIDPYNSPLHF. DNA of the CDR3: TGTGCCAGCAGCGTATCCGGGACAGGGGACGATAGGCGCCTCATCGATCCCTATAATTCACCCCTCCACTTT.

CDR3 nucleotide sequence: TGTGCCAGCAGTAGCGTCGGACCCCTCCACTTT. Translated, it gives CASSSVGPLHF. The chain couples TRBV6-5 to TRBJ1-6; unclear D gene. This CDR3 is built from 11 residues. CDR1 and CDR2 from the germline V gene are MNHEY and SVGAGI. V lost 5 bases, J lost 12 bases, and 8 bases lay in between.

This clone appeared once. The chain has TRBV5-6 and TRBJ1-2; tentative D call: TRBD1 (6 bases). The V and J ends lost 3 bases and 4 bases respectively, with 10 bases between them. Per the germline V gene, CDR1 is SGHDT and CDR2 is YYEEEE. The CDR3 loop spans 13 amino acids. The CDR3: CASSSLGGYGYTF. The CDR3 DNA sequence: TGTGCCAGCAGCTCTCTAGGGGGCTATGGCTACACCTTC.

V gene TRBV10-3 combines with J gene TRBJ2-3; the match to TRBD1 covers 9 bases. V lost 3 bases, J lost 5 bases, and 9 bases stayed unmatched. Germline-derived CDR1 and CDR2 are ENHRY and SYGVKD. This CDR3 region has 16 residues. DNA of the CDR3: TGTGCCATCAGTGATCTCACAGGGGGCGGAAGAGATACGCAGTATTTT. Its translation is CAISDLTGGGRDTQYF.

This chain uses TRBV30 with TRBJ1-2; D call uncertain. V was cut by 0 bases and J by 4 bases, with 3 bases left in between. CDR1 and CDR2 (germline): GTSNPN, SVGIG (reference sequence). The CDR3 runs 11 residues. The CDR3 nucleotides read TGTGCCTGGAGTGTCCGCTATGGCTACACCTTC. Protein: CAWSVRYGYTF.

The V and J genes are TRBV5-4 and TRBJ1-2; TRBD1 agrees at 7 bases. Germline-derived CDR1 and CDR2 are SGHNT and YYREEE (reference sequence). V dropped 2 bases and J dropped 5; count of bases not matched to a gene: 6. The CDR3 spans 14 residues. The CDR3 DNA reads TGTGCCAGCAGCTTCCATCGGGACAGTTATGGCTACACCTTC. Protein product: CASSFHRDSYGYTF.

The chain carries TRBV9 and TRBJ2-1, with a possible D match to TRBD2 (5 bases). Trimming left V 4 bases short and J 10 bases short, with 21 bases between. The CDR3 runs to 15 residues. Germline lookup yields CDR1 SGDLS and CDR2 YYNGEE. CDR3 sequence: CASSPTLLVTKEQFF. The CDR3 coding sequence is TGTGCCAGCAGCCCAACCCTACTAGTGACTAAGGAGCAGTTCTTC.

The chain recombines TRBV5-1 with TRBJ2-2, with D maybe TRBD1 (6 bases). V was cut by 4 bases and J by 2 bases, with 15 bases left in between. The V gene's germline CDR1 is SGHRS and CDR2 YFSETQ. The CDR3 runs to 16 residues. CDR3 sequence reads: CASSLSGTTNTGELFF. In DNA, the CDR3 is TGCGCCAGCAGCCTGTCCGGGACAACCAACACCGGGGAGCTGTTTTTT.

The gene calls are TRBV6-6 and TRBJ2-7; TRBD1 matches at 8 bases. J was trimmed by 3 bases and V by 7 bases; bases with no gene match: 8. In germline, CDR1 is MNHNY, CDR2 SVGAGI (reference sequence). This CDR3 has 14 amino acids. This CDR3 is CASKKTGADYEQYV. CDR3 in DNA: TGTGCCAGCAAAAAGACAGGGGCTGACTACGAGCAGTACGTC.

The genes are TRBV27 and TRBJ1-2; 9 nucleotides match TRBD1. Germline V gene sequence: CDR1 MNHEY, CDR2 SMNVEV (reference sequence). The V and J ends lost 6 bases and 1 base, in that order; junction bases with no gene match: 0. The CDR3 covers 13 residues. CDR3 loop: CASRGQGNYGYTF. The CDR3 nucleotides are TGTGCCAGCAGGGGACAGGGTAACTATGGCTACACCTTC.

The chain has TRBV6-1 and TRBJ1-1; TRBD1 matches at 10 bases. The CDR3 extends over 16 amino acids. The V and J ends lost 6 bases and 4 bases, in that order; junction bases with no gene match: 11. Per germline, CDR1 MNHNS and CDR2 SASEGT. This CDR3 reads CASSELRTGGATEAFF. CDR3 DNA sequence: TGTGCCAGCAGCGAACTTCGGACAGGGGGGGCCACTGAAGCTTTCTTT.

V usage is TRBV11-2 and J usage is TRBJ2-7, with D possibly TRBD2 on 5 matching bases. This CDR3 is built from 14 residues. Germline V gene data show CDR1 as SGHAT and CDR2 as FQNNGV. Trimming shortened V by 1 base and J by 2 bases, and 9 bases separated the two germline ends. CDR3 residues: CASSLAGKPYEQYV. In DNA form, the CDR3 reads TGTGCCAGCAGCTTAGCGGGAAAACCCTACGAGCAGTACGTC.

The rearrangement uses TRBV30 and TRBJ2-7; 11 bases match TRBD2. J gave up 4 bases and V 5 bases, and 19 bases lay outside the gene matches. CDR1 and CDR2 from the germline V gene are GTSNPN and SVGIG (reference sequence). The CDR3 runs 18 residues. This CDR3 reads CAWRGKGLAGGSMYEQYV. DNA for the CDR3: TGTGCCTGGCGGGGGAAGGGTCTAGCGGGAGGATCAATGTACGAGCAGTACGTC.

The chain recombines TRBV25-1 with TRBJ1-4; D is possibly TRBD1 (6 bases). Trimming took 10 bases from V and 5 from J, leaving 14 bases between them. Germline CDR1 is MGHDK and CDR2 is SYGVNS. The CDR3 is made up of 13 amino acids. CDR3: CATRQDPNEKLFF. The CDR3 nucleotides are TGTGCCACCCGACAGGACCCCAATGAAAAACTGTTTTTT.

V gene TRBV21-1 combines with J gene TRBJ2-5; the table's TRBD2 call for D was not verified on the DNA. TRBV21-1 is an annotated pseudogene. The CDR3 is made up of 14 amino acids. The CDR3 DNA reads TGTGCCAGCAGCAAACGGCGGGGGAGGGAGACCCAGTACTTC. Its protein is CASSKRRGRETQYF.

This clone was counted once. The J gene is TRBJ2-2, the V gene TRBV6-5, with D maybe TRBD2 (6 bases). Germline CDR1 and CDR2: MNHEY and SVGAGI. The V gene lost 6 bases and the J gene lost 6 bases, with 8 bases spanning the gap. This CDR3 comprises 12 residues. CDR3 sequence reads: CASSRLAGELFF. CDR3 DNA: TGTGCCAGCAGCCGACTAGCCGGGGAGCTGTTTTTT.

J is TRBJ2-5 and V is TRBV2; D may be TRBD2 (6 bases). CDR3 length: 15 residues. The V gene lost 1 base and the J gene lost 4 bases, with 13 bases spanning the gap. Germline-derived CDR1 and CDR2 are SNHLY and FYNNEI. The CDR3 sequence: CASSEDGSLGETQYF. CDR3 nucleotides: TGTGCCAGCAGTGAAGACGGGAGCCTGGGAGAGACCCAGTACTTC.

The chain employs TRBV5-1 and TRBJ1-2; D possibly corresponds to TRBD1 (5 bases). The CDR3 extends over 14 amino acids. V was cut by 5 bases and J by 4 bases, with 15 bases left in between. CDR1 and CDR2 (germline): SGHRS, YFSETQ. CDR3 sequence reads: CASREGRGSYGYTF. For the CDR3, the DNA is TGCGCCAGCAGGGAGGGGAGGGGTAGCTATGGCTACACCTTC.

This sequence joins TRBV4-2 and TRBJ1-3; D uncertain. This CDR3 spans 15 amino acids. V was shortened by 0 bases and J by 6 bases, with 12 bases between the two germline ends. Germline loops: CDR1 LGHNA, CDR2 YNFKEQ. The CDR3 region is CASSQEYHVENTIYF. The CDR3 bases are TGTGCCAGCAGCCAAGAATACCACGTAGAAAACACCATATATTTT.

This chain joins TRBV5-1 and TRBJ1-1, with D possibly being TRBD1 (6 bases). Germline loops: CDR1 SGHRS, CDR2 YFSETQ. Trimming removed 3 bases from V and 1 base from J, with 19 bases in between. CDR3 length: 17 amino acids. The CDR3 DNA follows: TGCGCCAGCAGCTCACGAGGGGGGGGGCTGGGGAACACTGAAGCTTTCTTT. It specifies CASSSRGGGLGNTEAFF.

The chain combines TRBV14 with TRBJ1-2, with no clear D. V was trimmed by 4 bases and J by 4 bases, leaving 10 bases between them. Germline CDR1 reads SGHDN; CDR2 reads FVKESK. The CDR3 covers 13 residues. The CDR3 region is CASSLRLLYGYTF. CDR3 DNA sequence: TGTGCCAGCAGCCTACGACTTCTCTATGGCTACACCTTC.